Following are 22 T cell receptor beta chains from one sample sequenced in a study of PD-1 blockade in classical Hodgkin lymphoma. Assay: immunoSEQ multiplex PCR; the TCRdb copy retains only in-frame clones and omits some. The sample includes about 12,000 clones, approximately 85% of them seen just once. Exposure to brentuximab vedotin varied, and each patient had relapsed following autologous stem cell transplantation. The input for sequencing was peripheral blood mononuclear cells (PBMCs), taken at baseline. These TCRs come from a human donor with classical Hodgkin lymphoma.

The rearrangement uses TRBV11-2 and TRBJ1-4, with 10 bases identical to TRBD1. CDR3 length equals 16 residues. Trimming cost V 5 bases and J 4 bases; bases outside gene matches: 7. CDR1 is SGHAT and CDR2 is FQNNGV in the germline V gene. The CDR3 loop is CASSTKDRGFNEKLFF. In DNA form, the CDR3 reads TGTGCCAGCAGCACCAAGGACAGGGGGTTTAATGAAAAACTGTTTTTT.

This clone was detected only once. V and J are TRBV5-4 and TRBJ2-5; unclear D gene. Germline CDR1 SGHNT, CDR2 YYREEE (reference sequence). V lost 0 bases to trimming and J lost 5 bases, with 11 bases between them. This CDR3 comprises 14 residues. The CDR3: CASSLGPGSETQYF. CDR3 sequence (DNA): TGTGCCAGCAGCTTGGGTCCAGGATCGGAGACCCAGTACTTC. The full variable domain, its missing parts supplied by reference TRBV5-4 and TRBJ2-5, is ETGVTQSPTHLIKTRGQQVTLRCSSQSGHNTVSWYQQALGQGPQFIFQYYREEENGRGNFPPRFSGLQFPNYSSELNVNALELDDSALYLCASSLGPGSETQYFGPGTRLLVL.

The chain combines TRBV12-5 with TRBJ2-5; either TRBD1 or TRBD2 may supply D (5 bases each). The V and J ends lost 0 bases and 4 bases respectively, with 15 bases between them. Germline V CDR1 and CDR2: LGHNT, FRNRAP. There are 16 residues in the CDR3. The CDR3 DNA sequence: TGTGCTAGTGGTTTGGTACTGAGGGGTTGGATAGAGACCCAGTACTTC. It yields the protein CASGLVLRGWIETQYF.

This chain links TRBV14 with TRBJ2-1; 13 nucleotides agree with TRBD2. Germline CDR1 reads SGHDN; CDR2 reads FVKESK. The trim removed 4 bases at V and 7 bases at J, leaving 10 bases unmatched. The CDR3 runs 17 residues. CDR3: CASSPPGRLAGGNEQFF. CDR3 DNA: TGTGCCAGCAGCCCTCCCGGTCGACTAGCGGGAGGAAATGAGCAGTTCTTC.

This chain joins TRBV9 and TRBJ2-3; D is possibly TRBD1 or TRBD2 (5 bases each). Germline assignment: CDR1 SGDLS and CDR2 YYNGEE. Trimming stripped 4 bases from V and 3 bases from J, with 18 bases between. The CDR3 totals 16 residues. CDR3 coding DNA: TGTGCCAGCAGCCCCGGGACCGATACAAGAACAGATACGCAGTATTTT. This gives the protein CASSPGTDTRTDTQYF.

CDR3: CASSLNPGLEEQYF. The CDR3 DNA follows: TGTGCCAGCAGCTTAAACCCAGGCCTGGAAGAGCAGTACTTC. The gene calls are TRBV7-2 and TRBJ2-7; D call uncertain. V lost 2 bases to trimming and J lost 7 bases, with 15 bases between them. Looked up from germline, CDR1 is SGHTA and CDR2 is FQGNSA. The CDR3 covers 14 residues.

The chain carries TRBV29-1 and TRBJ1-1; TRBD1 matches 8 bases. The CDR3 runs 14 residues. The germline CDR1 and CDR2 sequences are SQVTM and ANQGSEA. V shed 5 bases, J shed 3 bases, and the junction held 8 bases outside the gene matches. CDR3 in amino acids: CSVRRLTGDTEAFF. CDR3 nucleotides: TGCAGCGTTAGGCGTTTGACAGGGGACACTGAAGCTTTCTTT.

The J gene is TRBJ1-1, the V gene TRBV30, with 9 bases fitting TRBD1. Germline V gene sequence: CDR1 GTSNPN, CDR2 SVGIG (reference sequence). The J segment lost 10 bases and the V segment lost 0 bases, leaving 9 bases of the junction unmatched. The CDR3 is 14 amino acids. Here the CDR3 DNA reads TGTGCCTGGAGTGTAGGGGGCGGGACAGGGCGAGCTTTCTTT. Translated, it gives CAWSVGGGTGRAFF.

This sequence joins TRBV5-4 and TRBJ1-2; 7 bases fit TRBD1. Unmatched junction bases numbered 5, after V lost 4 bases and J lost 8 bases. The germline gives CDR1 SGHNT, CDR2 YYREEE (reference sequence). The length of the CDR3 is 12 residues. The CDR3, as DNA: TGTGCCAGCAGCCCCGACAGGGTGGGCTACACCTTC. It specifies CASSPDRVGYTF.

A few counts support this clone. The identical CDR3 is also encoded by other nucleotide sequences in the sample. This CDR3 is CASSLSQRTEAFF. CDR3 coding DNA: TGTGCCAGCAGCTTGAGTCAGAGGACTGAAGCTTTCTTT. V is TRBV7-6 and J is TRBJ1-1; the D is unclear. The germline V gene encodes CDR1 SGHVS and CDR2 FNYEAQ. Deletions cut 3 bases from V and 5 bases from J, with 10 bases between. The CDR3 runs 13 residues.

The chain couples TRBV7-6 to TRBJ2-7; 10 bases align to TRBD2. Germline CDR1 is SGHVS and CDR2 is FNYEAQ. This CDR3 has 14 residues. J lost 0 bases, V lost 5 bases, and 1 base had no gene match. The DNA for the CDR3 is TGTGCCAGCAGCGCTAGCGGGAGCTCCTACGAGCAGTACTTC. It specifies CASSASGSSYEQYF.

The chain joins TRBV7-3 to TRBJ2-5; D is perhaps TRBD1 or TRBD2 (6 bases each). In germline, CDR1 is SGHTA, CDR2 FQGTGA. Trimming cost V 5 bases and J 5 bases, with 15 bases left between them. The length of the CDR3 is 14 residues. CDR3 DNA sequence: TGTGCCAGCAGCCTGGTCGGGGGCGGGGAGACCCAGTACTTC. Translation: CASSLVGGGETQYF. The entire variable domain, with the rest obtained from reference TRBV7-3 and TRBJ2-5, is as follows: GAGVSQTPSNKVTEKGKYVELRCDPISGHTALYWYRQSLGQGPEFLIYFQGTGAADDSGLPNDRFFAVRPEGSVSTLKIQRTERGDSAVYLCASSLVGGGETQYFGPGTRLLVL.

The chain links TRBV7-3 to TRBJ2-3; 11 nucleotides align to TRBD2. The V gene end was trimmed by 0 bases and the J gene end by 2 bases; junction bases not matched to a gene: 4. The CDR3 consists of 17 residues. The V gene's germline CDR1 is SGHTA and CDR2 FQGTGA. In DNA form, the CDR3 reads TGTGCCAGCAGCTTAACCCGTAGCGGGGGGGTCACAGATACGCAGTATTTT. This translates into CASSLTRSGGVTDTQYF.

The chain uses TRBV5-4 and TRBJ2-7; the D gene is possibly TRBD2 (6 bases). The V end lost 3 bases, the J end lost 3 bases, and 16 bases lay between the germline ends. The V gene's germline CDR1 is SGHNT and CDR2 YYREEE (reference sequence). This CDR3 contains 15 residues. CDR3 protein: CASSWRAGWGYEQYF. The CDR3 DNA sequence: TGTGCCAGCAGCTGGAGGGCGGGGTGGGGCTACGAGCAGTACTTC.

The chain recombines TRBV4-3 with TRBJ1-3, with D perhaps matching TRBD1 (6 bases). The CDR3 has 17 amino acids. From germline, CDR1 is LGHNA and CDR2 YSLEER. The germline V and J ends were trimmed by 0 bases and 3 bases, with 15 bases remaining between them. CDR3 loop: CASSQDWAGALGNTIYF. As DNA, the CDR3 is TGCGCCAGCAGCCAAGATTGGGCAGGGGCCCTTGGAAACACCATATATTTT.

This chain connects TRBV11-2 to TRBJ1-4; no definite D call. Germline CDR1 SGHAT, CDR2 FQNNGV. This CDR3 comprises 13 residues. V was trimmed by 5 bases and J by 4 bases, leaving 8 bases between them. CDR3 in DNA: TGTGCCAGCAGCCGCTTGGGTAATGAAAAACTGTTTTTT. Translating it yields CASSRLGNEKLFF.

The gene calls are TRBV9 and TRBJ1-3; possible D gene TRBD1, 5 bases. Germline values: CDR1 SGDLS, CDR2 YYNGEE. Trimming took 4 bases from V and 0 from J, leaving 14 bases between them. CDR3 size: 16 residues. CDR3: CASSLGARSSGNTIYF. The CDR3 DNA is TGTGCCAGCAGCCTAGGGGCCCGCAGCTCTGGAAACACCATATATTTT.

By share, this clone counts as medium-sized (0.01 to 0.1%). The chain employs TRBV9 and TRBJ1-5; D not certain. The CDR3 sequence is 15 residues long. Trimming took 9 bases from V and 0 from J, leaving 16 bases between them. Germline V gene sequence: CDR1 SGDLS, CDR2 YYNGEE. The CDR3 coding sequence is TGTGCCAACTGGGCGGCGGGATATAGCAATCAGCCCCAGCATTTT. As protein: CANWAAGYSNQPQHF.

J is TRBJ1-5 and V is TRBV19; 7 nucleotides align to TRBD1. V lost 5 bases to trimming and J lost 8 bases; unmatched junction nucleotides: 3. The CDR3 consists of 12 residues. CDR1 LNHDA and CDR2 SQIVND come from the germline V gene (reference sequence). This CDR3 is CASSATGEPQHF. The CDR3 DNA reads TGTGCCAGTAGTGCCACAGGGGAGCCCCAGCATTTT.

J is TRBJ2-7 and V is TRBV9; D gene unclear. Deletions cut 0 bases from V and 4 bases from J, with 8 bases between. Germline V gives CDR1 SGDLS, CDR2 YYNGEE. The CDR3 spans 13 residues. CDR3 bases: TGTGCCAGCAGCGTAGGCCAGGATTACGAGCAGTACTTC. This sequence encodes CASSVGQDYEQYF.

This clone appeared a few times. The chain recombines TRBV5-6 with TRBJ2-7; D is uncertain. V lost 3 bases and J lost 7, with 11 bases in between. CDR3 length: 12 amino acids. Germline values: CDR1 SGHDT, CDR2 YYEEEE. The CDR3 bases are TGTGCCAGCAGCTCCGCCTCCTGGGAGCAGTACTTC. Encoded protein: CASSSASWEQYF.

This clone was counted between two and nine times. The chain is built from TRBV7-3 and TRBJ1-1, with D hard to call. Trimming took 1 base from V and 0 from J, leaving 6 bases between them. Germline loops: CDR1 SGHTA, CDR2 FQGTGA. The CDR3 extends over 14 amino acids. The CDR3: CASSLMAVNTEAFF. The CDR3 DNA reads TGTGCCAGCAGCTTAATGGCGGTGAACACTGAAGCTTTCTTT.